The next 8 T cell receptor beta chains were all read from a single sample in a study of regulatory T cells in long-lasting Graves disease. TCRdb re-called the reads through MiXCR, storing one row per CDR3 protein. The sample contains hundreds of distinct CDR3 sequences, roughly 87% of which appear only once. PBMC RNA served as the TCR library source. The sample in question was peripheral blood mononuclear cells (PBMCs), obtained with antithyroid drug treatment, in newly diagnosed or persistent Graves disease (not recorded which). The receptors were gathered from a woman aged 25 to 39 with Graves disease.

The V call is TRBV7-6, the J call TRBJ2-7; D possibly uses TRBD1 or TRBD2 (5 bases each). This CDR3 spans 13 amino acids. V was trimmed by 5 bases and J by 5 bases, leaving 13 bases between them. Germline V gene sequence: CDR1 SGHVS, CDR2 FNYEAQ. CDR3 nucleotides: TGTGCCAGCAGCGGACTGGGGGTTCACGAGCAGTACTTC. It encodes CASSGLGVHEQYF.

The V call is TRBV7-8, the J call TRBJ2-3; D gene unclear. Germline V gene lookup returns CDR1 SGHVS and CDR2 FQNEAQ. The CDR3 extends over 15 amino acids. Deletions cut 7 bases from V and 2 bases from J, with 16 bases between. The CDR3 spells CASTSRWGHTDTQYF. The CDR3, as DNA: TGTGCCAGCACTTCTAGGTGGGGTCACACAGATACGCAGTATTTT.

The chain joins TRBV20-1 to TRBJ1-1; 8 bases align to TRBD1. The junction had 6 bases not matched to a gene; V was cut back by 6 bases and J by 3 bases. The CDR3 has 13 amino acids. The germline V gene has CDR1 DFQATT and CDR2 SNEGSKA (reference sequence). The CDR3 DNA reads TGCAGTGCCCAGGGGGCAGGGCACACTGAAGCTTTCTTT. Translating gives CSAQGAGHTEAFF.

The chain joins TRBV28 to TRBJ2-1, with a tentative D call TRBD1 (7 bases). Germline V gene lookup returns CDR1 MDHEN and CDR2 SYDVKM. V was trimmed by 2 bases and J by 6 bases, leaving 14 bases between them. This CDR3 is built from 15 residues. CDR3 coding DNA: TGTGCCAGCAGTTTACAGGGGGAGCGGGTCAATGAGCAGTTCTTC. Its protein product is CASSLQGERVNEQFF. The full variable domain, completed using reference TRBV28 and TRBJ2-1, is DVKVTQSSRYLVKRTGEKVFLECVQDMDHENMFWYRQDPGLGLRLIYFSYDVKMKEKGDIPEGYSVSREKKERFSLILESASTNQTSMYLCASSLQGERVNEQFFGPGTRLTVL.

This clonotype was detected a few times. The rearrangement uses TRBV11-1 and TRBJ2-1; 12 bases align to TRBD2. The ends lost 5 bases at V and 9 bases at J; junction bases unmatched: 8. From germline, CDR1 is SGHAT and CDR2 FQDESV (reference sequence). The length of the CDR3 is 15 residues. In nucleotides, the CDR3 is TGTGCCAGCAGCCCGACTAGCGGGAGTAATAGTGAGCAGTTCTTC. This translates into CASSPTSGSNSEQFF. Based on the CDR3 plus reference TRBV11-1 and TRBJ2-1, the full variable domain is EAEVAQSPRYKITEKSQAVAFWCDPISGHATLYWYRQILGQGPELLVQFQDESVVDDSQLPKDRFSAERLKGVDSTLKIQPAELGDSAMYLCASSPTSGSNSEQFFGPGTRLTVL.

This clonotype appeared a few times. The chain has TRBV12-3 or TRBV12-4 and TRBJ2-7; 10 bases are shared with TRBD2. The CDR3 has 12 amino acids. Trimming at V came to 6 bases and at J to 10 bases, leaving 6 bases not matched to a gene. The CDR3 nucleotides read TGTGCCAGCAGACTCGGACTAGCGGAACAGTACTTC. It specifies CASRLGLAEQYF.

V usage is TRBV6-1 and J usage is TRBJ2-3; 9 positions agree with TRBD1. This CDR3 region has 15 residues. V shed 2 bases and J 4 bases; nucleotides not matched to a gene: 4. Germline V lookup: CDR1 MNHNS, CDR2 SASEGT. In nucleotides, the CDR3 is TGTGCCAGCAGTGAAAGGGACAGGGAGTCAGATACGCAGTATTTT. It specifies CASSERDRESDTQYF.

The rearrangement links TRBV20-1 to TRBJ2-1; D is unclear. CDR1 is DFQATT and CDR2 is SNEGSKA in the germline V gene (reference sequence). V lost 1 base and J 9 bases, leaving 16 bases between the germline ends. CDR3 length: 14 amino acids. CDR3 sequence: CSARGGNVIVEQFF. CDR3 bases: TGCAGTGCTAGAGGGGGAAACGTGATTGTTGAGCAGTTCTTC.